This T cell receptor (beta chain) was found in a study of shared clonotypes between healthy human individuals. Study findings and constraints: Generation probabilities were higher for clonotypes shared across all four sorted-subset donors than for unshared ones. Larger estimated richness was generally recorded for naive subsets relative to memory subsets.

Turning to this clone: What it recognizes is unknown.

Deep was the level at which the assay was run. Researchers divided each subset's genomic DNA evenly across several immunoSEQ plates. Using immunoSEQ multiplex PCR, the repertoire was profiled, and TCRdb retains in-frame clones only, with some absent. This table has approximately 2,000,000 clones, approximately 92% appearing once. The naive CD8 population came from CD45RO-negative cells selected for CCR7, without terminally differentiated effector memory CD45RA+ cells. Trimming took 8 bases from V and 4 from J, leaving 20 bases between them. The CDR3 runs 16 residues. Germline loops: CDR1 MNHNY, CDR2 SVGAGI (reference sequence).

The clonotype was recovered from a man between 18 and 35 years old in good health. Some clones in this sample may be carry-over from other donors' samples. This chain joins TRBV6-6 and TRBJ1-4; D is undetermined. Input material: naive CD8+ T cells from PBMCs. The CDR3, as DNA: TGTGCCAGCTCCTTACGTAGGTTCTCGGTTAATGAAAAACTGTTTTTT. This codes for CASSLRRFSVNEKLFF.